These 26 T cell receptor beta chains share one sample of origin, sequenced in a study of blood T cell repertoires in COVID-19. Some clones are missing from TCRdb's copy, which holds only in-frame ones; the method was immunoSEQ multiplex PCR. The data hold 53,000 or so clones, with roughly four fifths observed a single time. Sequencing was carried out using peripheral blood. The receptors stem from a human donor in a cohort sampled during active COVID-19.

This clone was detected a few times. Here the CDR3 DNA reads TGTGCCACCAGCAGAGATCGATTAGAGGGACTGGCCCGCTCCTACAATGAGCAGTTCTTC. Protein sequence: CATSRDRLEGLARSYNEQFF. The chain recombines TRBV15 with TRBJ2-1, with TRBD2 as a possible D gene (6 bases). The V end was cut by 0 bases, the J end by 0 bases, with 21 bases between. The CDR3 runs to 20 residues. Per the germline V gene, CDR1 is LNHNV and CDR2 is YYDKDF (reference sequence).

The chain employs TRBV12-3 or TRBV12-4 and TRBJ2-1, with D unresolved. This CDR3 has 13 amino acids. The V and J ends lost 1 base and 4 bases respectively, with 5 bases between them. CDR3 in amino acids: CASSLEQYNEQFF. The CDR3 bases are TGTGCCAGCAGTTTAGAACAGTACAATGAGCAGTTCTTC.

The V and J genes are TRBV29-1 and TRBJ1-2, with D unresolved. Germline V gives CDR1 SQVTM, CDR2 ANQGSEA. Trimming removed 3 bases at V and 2 bases at J, with 10 bases between. This CDR3 has 13 residues. The CDR3 loop is CSVDPSTNYGYTF. In DNA form, the CDR3 reads TGCAGCGTTGATCCCAGTACCAACTATGGCTACACCTTC.

The V gene is TRBV30, the J gene TRBJ2-2; TRBD1 matches at 7 bases. The CDR3 runs 17 residues. The junction had 10 bases not matched to a gene; V was cut back by 0 bases and J by 3 bases. CDR1 GTSNPN and CDR2 SVGIG come from the germline V gene (reference sequence). CDR3 DNA sequence: TGTGCCTGGAGTGTATCGCGGACAGGAAGTTACACCGGGGAGCTGTTTTTT. Its translation is CAWSVSRTGSYTGELFF.

The J gene is TRBJ2-5, the V gene TRBV7-8; D possibly corresponds to TRBD2 (6 bases). CDR3 length equals 14 residues. CDR1 and CDR2 from the germline V gene are SGHVS and FQNEAQ. Trimming left V 1 base short and J 2 bases short, with 8 bases between. DNA of the CDR3: TGTGCCAGCAGCTTAGGAGGGAGGCAAGAGACCCAGTACTTC. This translates into CASSLGGRQETQYF.

This clone ranks as medium-sized. This rearrangement joins TRBV9 to TRBJ1-4, with TRBD1 matching 7 bases. Germline V gives CDR1 SGDLS, CDR2 YYNGEE. This CDR3 has 15 residues. V was clipped by 4 bases and J by 5 bases; unmatched bases: 8. CDR3 protein: CASSRRPGQNEKLFF. In DNA form, the CDR3 reads TGTGCCAGCAGCCGTCGTCCGGGACAGAATGAAAAACTGTTTTTT.

The chain carries TRBV18 and TRBJ2-2, with D perhaps TRBD2 (5 bases). V was clipped by 3 bases and J by 4 bases, with 12 bases between them. CDR1 is KGHSH, CDR2 LQKENI, per germline. The CDR3 has 15 amino acids. The CDR3 bases are TGTGCCAGCTCACCCCCCTCTGCGGGCACCGGGGAGCTGTTTTTT. This translates into CASSPPSAGTGELFF.

The gene calls are TRBV7-9 and TRBJ1-2; the D gene is possibly TRBD1 (5 bases). The CDR3 consists of 17 residues. Germline V gene data show CDR1 as SEHNR and CDR2 as FQNEAQ (reference sequence). V lost 4 bases, J lost 0 bases, and 18 bases lay in between. CDR3 DNA: TGTGCCAGCAGCTCAAACCCTCAGGGTCTTCCTAACTATGGCTACACCTTC. It translates to CASSSNPQGLPNYGYTF. Combining the CDR3 with reference TRBV7-9 and TRBJ1-2 gives the whole variable domain DTGVSQNPRHKITKRGQNVTFRCDPISEHNRLYWYRQTLGQGPEFLTYFQNEAQLEKSRLLSDRFSAERPKGSFSTLEIQRTEQGDSAMYLCASSSNPQGLPNYGYTFGSGTRLTVV.

The CDR3 bases are TGTGCCAGCAGTTACGGGACTAGCGGGAAGAATGAGCAGTTCTTC. Translated: CASSYGTSGKNEQFF. This rearrangement joins TRBV6-6 to TRBJ2-1, with TRBD2 matching over 13 bases. Unmatched junction bases numbered 2, after V lost 2 bases and J lost 7 bases. Germline V gene data show CDR1 as MNHNY and CDR2 as SVGAGI (reference sequence). There are 15 residues in the CDR3.

The rearrangement uses TRBV7-3 and TRBJ2-3, with 10 bases that match TRBD2. The germline gives CDR1 SGHTA, CDR2 FQGTGA. V shed 0 bases, J shed 3 bases, and the junction held 9 bases outside the gene matches. This CDR3 has 18 amino acids. The CDR3 is CASSLTASAGGLTDTQYF. CDR3 nucleotides: TGTGCCAGCAGCTTAACGGCATCAGCGGGAGGGTTGACAGATACGCAGTATTTT.

This clone has only one observation. The chain joins TRBV5-8 to TRBJ2-2; TRBD1 agrees at 8 bases. V lost 5 bases, J lost 0 bases, and 18 bases stayed unmatched. Germline CDR1 SGHTS, CDR2 YDEGEE. This CDR3 has 20 residues. CDR3 protein: CASRNSGTGLANANTGELFF. CDR3 coding DNA: TGTGCCAGCAGAAACTCCGGGACAGGACTCGCCAACGCGAACACCGGGGAGCTGTTTTTT.

The chain employs TRBV7-6 and TRBJ2-7, with TRBD2 as a possible D gene (6 bases). Germline V gene data show CDR1 as SGHVS and CDR2 as FNYEAQ. The CDR3 is 15 residues long. V lost 0 bases and J 3 bases, leaving 12 bases between the germline ends. The CDR3: CASSLAGTGNYEQYF. CDR3 coding DNA: TGTGCCAGCAGCTTAGCCGGGACTGGAAACTACGAGCAGTACTTC.

This rearrangement joins TRBV7-9 to TRBJ2-7; possibly TRBD2 for D (5 bases). The CDR3 is made up of 16 amino acids. Germline assignment: CDR1 SEHNR and CDR2 FQNEAQ (reference sequence). V was trimmed by 1 base and J by 4 bases, leaving 17 bases between them. The CDR3 DNA sequence: TGTGCCAGCAGCTTAGGTGCGGGTCCCGCGACTTACGAGCAGTACTTC. Translation: CASSLGAGPATYEQYF.

The chain couples TRBV9 to TRBJ2-7; no clear D. Deletions cut 2 bases from V and 0 bases from J, with 9 bases between. The CDR3 length is 14 residues. Germline loops: CDR1 SGDLS, CDR2 YYNGEE. Here the CDR3 reads CASSVIQDSYEQYF. The CDR3, as DNA: TGTGCCAGCAGCGTTATCCAGGACTCCTACGAGCAGTACTTC.

This clone was observed a few times. The rearrangement joins TRBV7-6 to TRBJ2-5; a weak D match, TRBD2 (5 bases). The CDR3 is 14 residues long. Germline lookup yields CDR1 SGHVS and CDR2 FNYEAQ. The V end was cut by 1 base, the J end by 6 bases, with 12 bases between. CDR3 amino acids: CASSLGLTVKTQYF. Here the CDR3 DNA reads TGTGCCAGCAGCTTAGGACTAACGGTGAAGACCCAGTACTTC.

The V call is TRBV27, the J call TRBJ2-1, with D unclear. The germline V gene has CDR1 MNHEY and CDR2 SMNVEV (reference sequence). The CDR3 runs to 15 residues. The ends were cut back, 10 bases at V and 7 bases at J, with 23 bases in the middle. CDR3: CAIQSRAGDTNEQFF. CDR3 DNA sequence: TGTGCCATACAATCGAGAGCAGGCGACACAAATGAGCAGTTCTTC.

The chain links TRBV27 to TRBJ2-7, with D unresolved. Looked up from germline, CDR1 is MNHEY and CDR2 is SMNVEV (reference sequence). Trimming took off 3 bases at V and 7 bases at J, with 7 bases between the two ends. CDR3 length: 11 residues. Here the CDR3 DNA reads TGTGCCAGCAGTTTCAAGAGGGAGCAGTACTTC. Translation: CASSFKREQYF.

This rearrangement joins TRBV28 to TRBJ2-5, with 8 bases aligning to TRBD1. V dropped 5 bases and J dropped 4; count of bases not matched to a gene: 18. Per the germline V gene, CDR1 is MDHEN and CDR2 is SYDVKM. This CDR3 is 18 amino acids long. CDR3 region: CASSRTAGEVRGRETQYF. The CDR3 nucleotides are TGTGCCAGCAGTCGTACCGCAGGAGAGGTCAGGGGGCGAGAGACCCAGTACTTC.

The chain is built from TRBV3-1 (or the pseudogene TRBV3-2) and TRBJ1-2; 8 bases are shared with TRBD1. With V trimmed by 2 bases and J by 5 bases, 4 bases remained unmatched. The CDR3 extends over 14 amino acids. Germline assignment: CDR1 LGHDT and CDR2 YNNKEL (reference sequence). The CDR3 sequence is CASSQQTGVYGYTF. The CDR3 nucleotides are TGTGCCAGCAGCCAACAGACAGGGGTGTATGGCTACACCTTC.

This clone was seen a handful of times. V is TRBV29-1 and J is TRBJ1-2; D unclear. Between the trimmed V and J ends, which lost 3 bases and 2 bases, there was a span of 10 bases. The CDR3 covers 13 residues. Germline V gene lookup returns CDR1 SQVTM and CDR2 ANQGSEA. The chain's CDR3 is CSVDPGLNYGYTF. In DNA, the CDR3 is TGCAGCGTTGACCCAGGACTGAACTATGGCTACACCTTC.

This clone was seen just once. CDR3 loop: CASSPLGQGSGGYTF. As DNA, the CDR3 is TGTGCCAGCAGTCCTTTGGGACAGGGAAGCGGCGGCTACACCTTC. The rearrangement joins TRBV27 to TRBJ1-2; 9 bases are shared with TRBD1. This CDR3 region has 15 residues. J gave up 8 bases and V 5 bases, and 12 bases lay outside the gene matches. Germline CDR1 is MNHEY and CDR2 is SMNVEV (reference sequence).

The chain combines TRBV5-1 with TRBJ2-5; TRBD1 is a possible D gene (6 bases). The V end lost 2 bases, the J end lost 2 bases, and 16 bases lay between the germline ends. The CDR3 spans 16 residues. Germline CDR1 is SGHRS and CDR2 is YFSETQ. The CDR3, as DNA: TGCGCCAGCAGCTTAGACCCTGACAGGCGACAAGAGACCCAGTACTTC. Translating gives CASSLDPDRRQETQYF.

The chain carries TRBV6-5 and TRBJ1-2; possibly TRBD1 for D (5 bases). Trimming took off 5 bases at V and 3 bases at J, with 10 bases between the two ends. This CDR3 comprises 13 residues. Germline V gives CDR1 MNHEY, CDR2 SVGAGI. CDR3 loop: CASSPTAYYGYTF. CDR3 nucleotide sequence: TGTGCCAGCAGTCCGACAGCCTACTATGGCTACACCTTC.

The rearrangement joins TRBV2 to TRBJ2-1, with D maybe TRBD2 (5 bases). Between the trimmed V and J ends, which lost 3 bases and 5 bases, there was a span of 11 bases. The CDR3 consists of 14 residues. Germline V gives CDR1 SNHLY, CDR2 FYNNEI. The CDR3 loop reads CASSDWAGDNEQFF. CDR3 DNA sequence: TGTGCCAGCAGTGACTGGGCCGGGGACAATGAGCAGTTCTTC.

The chain links TRBV6-5 to TRBJ2-3; D is uncertain. From germline, CDR1 is MNHEY and CDR2 SVGAGI. This CDR3 region has 14 residues. The V gene lost 7 bases and the J gene lost 1 base, with 12 bases spanning the gap. CDR3 sequence (DNA): TGTGCCAGCAAGGCACGGGTGGGCACAGATACGCAGTATTTT. Translating it yields CASKARVGTDTQYF.

V gene TRBV12-5 combines with J gene TRBJ2-7, with D possibly being TRBD2 (6 bases). Looked up from germline, CDR1 is LGHNT and CDR2 is FRNRAP. V gave up 7 bases and J gave up 0 bases, with 13 bases separating them. The CDR3 is made up of 14 amino acids. CDR3 sequence (DNA): TGTGCTAGTGTCCTTGCCGGGAGCTCCTACGAGCAGTACTTC. Amino acid sequence: CASVLAGSSYEQYF.